This TCR beta chain originates from a study of radiation and T cells in renal cell carcinoma. Whole-study context: Nephrectomy followed 15 Gy stereotactic body radiation by 4 weeks.

TCRdb's table, derived via immunoSEQ multiplex PCR, lists solely in-frame clones and lacks some. The profile shows 20,000 to 30,000 clones, over 70% of them singletons. Noted time point: blood 2 weeks post-SBRT. Treatment meaning: 15 Gy SBRT to primary tumor, nephrectomy 4 weeks later. A note on this clone: Antigen unknown.

Looked up from germline, CDR1 is SGHTA and CDR2 is FQGNSA. There are 12 residues in the CDR3. Trimming took off 5 bases at V and 8 bases at J, with 10 bases between the two ends. General study results and limits: No pretreatment tumor biopsies were available for baseline clonotypes. From baseline, blood top tumor clonotypes peaked at 2 weeks post-radiation.

The chain couples TRBV7-2 to TRBJ2-1; D not certain. This TCR was sampled from a man aged 60 to 75 with renal cell carcinoma. This sample comprised blood, obtained from a patient whose treatment included radiotherapy and nephrectomy. The CDR3 DNA is TGTGCCAGCAGCAACTTTGTGGATGAGCAGTTCTTC. The encoded protein is CASSNFVDEQFF.